Sequencing of this TCR beta chain was carried out in a study of OX40 agonist ivuxolimab in advanced cancers. People who had autoimmune disease history or systemic immunosuppression were excluded. Germline V lookup: CDR1 MNHNY, CDR2 SVGAGI (reference sequence). This CDR3 is 13 amino acids long. Trimming cost V 0 bases and J 4 bases, with 6 bases left between them. Produced via immunoSEQ multiplex PCR; TCRdb's table is partial and in-frame only. The table has about 120,000 clones, around nine tenths seen once. The clonotype was recovered from an adult with an advanced solid tumor such as melanoma, head and neck, liver or kidney cancer. Sequences were derived from CD4+ or CD8+ T cells sorted from blood, sampled in a trial of the OX40 agonist ivuxolimab. This chain links TRBV6-6 with TRBJ1-1; D unresolved. In DNA form, the CDR3 reads TGTGCCAGCAGTTACTCGTGGGCCACTGAAGCTTTCTTT. Its translation: CASSYSWATEAFF.